A single sample gave rise to the 2 T cell receptor beta chains below, sequenced in a study of tumor and adjacent non-tumor tissue in lung cancer. RNA was extracted from bulk tissue without any cell sorting. Three rounds of nested PCR, following a modified ARM-PCR protocol, produced the TCRbeta library. Each CDR3 protein gets one entry after TCRdb re-called the multiplex PCR reads with MiXCR. This sample yields about 200,000 distinct CDR3 sequences, of which 71% are seen a single time; almost 25% belongs to the top ten. Source material: lung tumor tissue. These receptors originate from a man aged 55-75 years with non-small cell lung cancer.

The chain joins TRBV6-5 to TRBJ2-5; TRBD1 aligns across 8 bases. The CDR3 is 15 residues long. The V gene end was trimmed by 7 bases and the J gene end by 5 bases; junction bases not matched to a gene: 12. Germline lookup yields CDR1 MNHEY and CDR2 SVGAGI. CDR3 amino acids: CASIPGQALAETQYF. The CDR3 bases are TGTGCCAGCATCCCGGGACAGGCTTTAGCGGAGACCCAGTACTTC.

This clonotype occurred a few times. The rearrangement joins TRBV6-1 to TRBJ2-7, with TRBD1 identical over 7 bases. Germline trimming cut 6 bases from V and 5 bases from J; bases unmatched to any gene: 10. The CDR3 sequence is 14 residues long. Germline V gene lookup returns CDR1 MNHNS and CDR2 SASEGT. For the CDR3, the DNA is TGTGCCAGCAGGAGGGATACAGGGGCCCACGAGCAGTACTTC. It specifies CASRRDTGAHEQYF.